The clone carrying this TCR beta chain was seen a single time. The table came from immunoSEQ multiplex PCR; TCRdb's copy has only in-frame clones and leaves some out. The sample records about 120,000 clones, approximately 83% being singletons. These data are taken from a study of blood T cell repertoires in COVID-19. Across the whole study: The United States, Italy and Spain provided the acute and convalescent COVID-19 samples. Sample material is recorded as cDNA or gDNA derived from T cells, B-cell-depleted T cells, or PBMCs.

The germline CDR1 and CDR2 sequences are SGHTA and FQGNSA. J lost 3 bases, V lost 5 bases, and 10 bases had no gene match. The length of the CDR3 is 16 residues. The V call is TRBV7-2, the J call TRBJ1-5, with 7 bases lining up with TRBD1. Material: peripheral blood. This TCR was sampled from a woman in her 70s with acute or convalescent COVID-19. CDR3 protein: CASSPQGSIFNQPQHF. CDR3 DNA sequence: TGTGCCAGCAGCCCACAGGGGTCCATCTTCAATCAGCCCCAGCATTTT.